Described below is a single TCR beta chain sequence and its context. Its antigen is unidentified. This record belongs to a study of cytomegalovirus exposure and HLA in healthy donors. Germline CDR1 is LNHDA and CDR2 is SQIVND (reference sequence). The CDR3 has 13 amino acids. V lost 5 bases, J lost 7 bases, and 14 bases lay in between. Primers for the PCR totalled 60 Vbeta and 13 Jbeta. The method was immunoSEQ multiplex PCR; TCRdb's version includes in-frame clones alone and lacks a portion of them. The sample includes approximately 100,000 clones, roughly 75% of them seen just once. Overall study findings and caveats: Sequencing depth across donors, presence/absence analyses assumed, was roughly uniform. TCR beta V- and J-gene trimming, according to a later analysis, was linked to a missense DCLRE1C variant.

The sequence was collected from a male donor in good health and CMV-seropositive. The sequenced material came from PBMCs. V is TRBV19 and J is TRBJ1-2; D call uncertain. The CDR3 protein is CASSPSGRAGYTF. In DNA form, the CDR3 reads TGTGCCAGTAGTCCTTCGGGGAGGGCTGGCTACACCTTC.